These 23 T cell receptor beta chains were all obtained from the same sample, sequenced in a study of T cell responses to AZD1222 COVID-19 vaccine. Generated by immunoSEQ multiplex PCR, the TCRdb table keeps only in-frame clones and is missing some. The sample records 66,000 or so clones, more than 65% being singletons. This material consisted of peripheral blood, taken on day 0 of MenACWY control vaccination. The receptor source for this set is an adult in good health.

The chain carries TRBV5-1 and TRBJ2-7; no definite D call. Germline-derived CDR1 and CDR2 are SGHRS and YFSETQ. The ends were cut back, 0 bases at V and 3 bases at J, with 7 bases in the middle. This CDR3 contains 13 residues. The CDR3 bases are TGCGCCAGCAGCTTGGGGGTACTCTACGAGCAGTACTTC. Translated, it gives CASSLGVLYEQYF.

This chain joins TRBV5-5 and TRBJ2-3, with D possibly being TRBD2 (6 bases). The CDR3 extends over 14 amino acids. V lost 3 bases to trimming and J lost 4 bases, with 12 bases between them. Germline CDR1 reads SGHKS; CDR2 reads YYEKEE (reference sequence). The CDR3 protein is CASSWTRLADTQYF. The CDR3 DNA reads TGTGCCAGCAGCTGGACCCGACTAGCAGATACGCAGTATTTT.

The V call is TRBV28, the J call TRBJ2-1, with D tentatively TRBD1 (5 bases). The CDR3 sequence is 15 residues long. Germline assignment: CDR1 MDHEN and CDR2 SYDVKM. V was trimmed by 5 bases and J by 6 bases, leaving 17 bases between them. CDR3 loop: CASSPTGPSSNEQFF. CDR3 DNA: TGTGCCAGCAGTCCTACAGGCCCAAGCAGCAATGAGCAGTTCTTC.

The chain uses TRBV19 and TRBJ1-6; D ambiguous. This CDR3 is 13 amino acids long. V was cut by 3 bases and J by 4 bases, with 4 bases left in between. CDR1 is LNHDA and CDR2 is SQIVND in the germline V gene (reference sequence). The CDR3 sequence: CASSMDYNSPLHF. The CDR3 coding sequence is TGTGCCAGTAGTATGGATTATAATTCACCCCTCCACTTT.

The chain carries TRBV19 and TRBJ1-4, with TRBD1 matching 7 bases. With V trimmed by 6 bases and J by 4 bases, 5 bases remained unmatched. CDR3 length: 14 residues. Germline V gene data show CDR1 as LNHDA and CDR2 as SQIVND (reference sequence). CDR3 in DNA: TGTGCCAGTAGGGGGGACAGCCTTAATGAAAAACTGTTTTTT. As protein: CASRGDSLNEKLFF.

The chain couples TRBV21-1 to TRBJ2-1; TRBD2 is the table's D call, not checked against the DNA. TRBV21-1 is flagged as a pseudogene. CDR3 length: 14 amino acids. CDR3 sequence: CASSRAGRHNEQFF. Here the CDR3 DNA reads TGTGCCAGCAGTCGAGCGGGGAGGCACAATGAGCAGTTCTTC.

The CDR3 DNA follows: TGCAGTGCTAGTGGAGGGGGGGCAGGAAACATTCAGTACTTC. Amino acids: CSASGGGAGNIQYF. The V call is TRBV20-1, the J call TRBJ2-4; D perhaps matches TRBD2 (7 bases). The CDR3 covers 14 residues. Trimming removed 3 bases from V and 6 bases from J, with 15 bases in between. The germline V gene encodes CDR1 DFQATT and CDR2 SNEGSKA (reference sequence).

The V gene is TRBV6-5, the J gene TRBJ1-1, with TRBD1 matching over 7 bases. With V trimmed by 8 bases and J by 7 bases, 13 bases remained unmatched. The CDR3 is made up of 14 amino acids. The germline CDR1 and CDR2 sequences are MNHEY and SVGAGI. The CDR3 region has the DNA TGTGCCAGCGGCTTAGACAGGGTTCGGAATGAAGCTTTCTTT. Translation: CASGLDRVRNEAFF.

The chain uses TRBV11-2 and TRBJ2-3; 8 nucleotides match TRBD2. The length of the CDR3 is 19 residues. Germline V gene data show CDR1 as SGHAT and CDR2 as FQNNGV. After removal of 1 base from V and 0 bases from J, the junction contained 12 bases not matched to a gene. The CDR3 region is CASSLAHKRGITSTDTQYF. The CDR3 DNA is TGTGCCAGCAGCTTAGCCCACAAGCGGGGGATAACTAGCACAGATACGCAGTATTTT. Full variable domain (remainder filled in from reference TRBV11-2 and TRBJ2-3): EAGVAQSPRYKIIEKRQSVAFWCNPISGHATLYWYQQILGQGPKLLIQFQNNGVVDDSQLPKDRFSAERLKGVDSTLKIQPAKLEDSAVYLCASSLAHKRGITSTDTQYFGPGTRLTVL.

V and J are TRBV27 and TRBJ2-2; 9 nucleotides align to TRBD2. Germline trimming cut 6 bases from V and 1 base from J; bases unmatched to any gene: 6. Per the germline V gene, CDR1 is MNHEY and CDR2 is SMNVEV (reference sequence). The CDR3 sequence is 16 residues long. The CDR3 here is CASRLATSGNTGELFF. The CDR3 DNA sequence: TGTGCCAGCAGGCTCGCGACTAGCGGGAACACCGGGGAGCTGTTTTTT.

A single count supports this clone. The chain is built from TRBV19 and TRBJ1-2, with D unresolved. This CDR3 contains 13 residues. Per germline, CDR1 LNHDA and CDR2 SQIVND (reference sequence). The V end was cut by 3 bases, the J end by 7 bases, with 12 bases between. The CDR3 sequence: CASSMRGGRGYTF. DNA for the CDR3: TGTGCCAGTAGTATGCGGGGAGGGCGTGGCTACACCTTC.

This chain joins TRBV6-5 and TRBJ2-1, with a weak D call TRBD1 (6 bases). Germline loops: CDR1 MNHEY, CDR2 SVGAGI. This CDR3 is 14 amino acids long. Deletions cut 7 bases from V and 0 bases from J, with 10 bases between. CDR3 in amino acids: CASTGTLSYNEQFF. The CDR3 DNA sequence: TGTGCCAGCACCGGGACACTCTCCTACAATGAGCAGTTCTTC.

This chain links TRBV24-1 with TRBJ2-2; tentatively, D is TRBD1 (6 bases). The CDR3 spans 15 residues. Germline values: CDR1 KGHDR, CDR2 SFDVKD. The V and J ends lost 7 bases and 2 bases respectively, with 13 bases between them. As DNA, the CDR3 is TGTGCCACCAGGCAGGGGACGGGTAACACCGGGGAGCTGTTTTTT. It yields the protein CATRQGTGNTGELFF.

The J gene is TRBJ1-6, the V gene TRBV10-2; D is possibly TRBD1 (5 bases). Trimming took off 5 bases at V and 8 bases at J, with 10 bases between the two ends. This CDR3 contains 13 residues. Germline V gives CDR1 WSHSY, CDR2 SAAADI. Here the CDR3 DNA reads TGCGCCAGCAGTCCTCCCAGGGATTCACCCCTCCACTTT. It specifies CASSPPRDSPLHF.

The gene calls are TRBV19 and TRBJ1-5; D not resolved. Between the trimmed V and J ends, which lost 10 bases and 5 bases, there was a span of 12 bases. This CDR3 region has 12 residues. The V gene's germline CDR1 is LNHDA and CDR2 SQIVND (reference sequence). The CDR3 loop is CATASGDQPQHF. The CDR3 DNA is TGTGCCACCGCCTCCGGGGATCAGCCCCAGCATTTT.

The chain is built from TRBV5-4 and TRBJ2-5; D is perhaps TRBD1 or TRBD2 (5 bases each). V lost 0 bases, J lost 4 bases, and 10 bases lay in between. The CDR3 extends over 14 amino acids. Germline V gives CDR1 SGHNT, CDR2 YYREEE (reference sequence). The CDR3 DNA follows: TGTGCCAGCAGCTTGGGGGCAGGGAGAGAGACCCAGTACTTC. Translated, it gives CASSLGAGRETQYF.

As DNA, the CDR3 is TGTGCCAGCACCGCACCCGGACAGGGACAAGAGACCCAGTACTTC. Amino acids: CASTAPGQGQETQYF. The V and J genes are TRBV28 and TRBJ2-5; TRBD1 matches 8 bases. V was pared by 7 bases and J by 2 bases, with 9 bases of the junction left unmatched. There are 15 residues in the CDR3. Germline CDR1 reads MDHEN; CDR2 reads SYDVKM.

The V call is TRBV7-9, the J call TRBJ1-1; D unresolved. V lost 5 bases and J 8 bases, leaving 15 bases between the germline ends. CDR3 length equals 13 residues. Germline V gives CDR1 SEHNR, CDR2 FQNEAQ (reference sequence). In DNA, the CDR3 is TGTGCCAGCAGCCCTGGGGTAGGGAGAGAAGCTTTCTTT. Its protein is CASSPGVGREAFF.

The chain carries TRBV7-2 and TRBJ2-7; unclear D gene. Trimming took 5 bases from V and 5 from J, leaving 7 bases between them. The germline V gene has CDR1 SGHTA and CDR2 FQGNSA. This CDR3 comprises 11 residues. CDR3 amino acids: CASSLRNEQYF. CDR3 nucleotides: TGTGCCAGCAGCCTCCGGAACGAGCAGTACTTC.

V and J are TRBV29-1 and TRBJ1-2, with 9 bases that match TRBD1. Trimming at V came to 4 bases and at J to 4 bases, leaving 19 bases not matched to a gene. This CDR3 region has 18 residues. Germline CDR1 and CDR2: SQVTM and ANQGSEA. CDR3 region: CSVGGSGQGRGGGYGYTF. DNA for the CDR3: TGCAGCGTTGGAGGATCGGGACAGGGAAGAGGTGGTGGCTATGGCTACACCTTC.

The chain uses TRBV5-4 and TRBJ1-2; D gene uncertain. CDR3 size: 12 residues. V gave up 4 bases and J gave up 1 base, with 5 bases separating them. Germline loops: CDR1 SGHNT, CDR2 YYREEE (reference sequence). The DNA of the CDR3 is TGTGCCAGCAGCCTAGATAACTATGGCTACACCTTC. Its translation is CASSLDNYGYTF.

DNA of the CDR3: TGTGCCAGCAGAAGGAATGAGCAGTTCTTC. Encoded protein: CASRRNEQFF. V is TRBV2 and J is TRBJ2-1; D unresolved. The CDR3 has 10 amino acids. Germline V gene lookup returns CDR1 SNHLY and CDR2 FYNNEI. With 6 bases removed from V and 7 bases from J, the gap between germline ends came to 4 bases.

This clone was seen just once. V is TRBV19 and J is TRBJ1-1; weak D call: TRBD1 (6 bases). The ends were cut back, 2 bases at V and 4 bases at J, with 11 bases in the middle. This CDR3 is 14 amino acids long. Germline V CDR1 and CDR2: LNHDA, SQIVND (reference sequence). CDR3 amino acids: CASSIRGRGTEAFF. CDR3 nucleotide sequence: TGTGCCAGTAGTATACGGGGGCGCGGCACTGAAGCTTTCTTT.